Sequencing of this T cell receptor (beta chain) was carried out in a study of glioma-infiltrating T cells after dendritic cell vaccination. Turning to the study itself: Patients received autologous tumor lysate-pulsed dendritic cell vaccination between about 2002 and 2013. Three intradermal dendritic cell vaccine injections were given every two weeks. Overall study results and limits: Estimated pretreatment TIL content predicted outcome after dendritic cell vaccination.

The primer mix had 60 V beta and 13 J beta primers. Assay used: immunoSEQ multiplex PCR; TCRdb lists only in-frame clones, some missing. Seen here are about 82,000 clones, over 85% observed once, and the top ten hold about 3%. About this clone: Its antigen is still unknown.

Germline-derived CDR1 and CDR2 are SGHRS and YFSETQ. The V and J ends lost 4 bases and 2 bases, in that order; junction bases with no gene match: 7. The CDR3 has 15 amino acids. The sequence was collected from a human donor with glioblastoma. The sample in question was blood, obtained before dendritic cell vaccination. This chain uses TRBV5-1 with TRBJ2-3; 7 nucleotides line up with TRBD1. As DNA, the CDR3 is TGCGCCAGCAGCCTGGGGACAGCCCTCACAGATACGCAGTATTTT. Protein product: CASSLGTALTDTQYF.